This TCR beta chain was observed in a study of blood T cell repertoires in COVID-19. TCRdb keeps only in-frame clones here, not all; method: immunoSEQ multiplex PCR. The table records 300,000 or so clones, 85% to 90% of them present only once. The CDR3 length is 16 residues. The V and J ends lost 5 bases and 2 bases respectively, with 15 bases between them. Germline lookup yields CDR1 LNHDA and CDR2 SQIVND (reference sequence). The specimen was PBMCs or T cells enriched from blood (not recorded which). This sequence joins TRBV19 and TRBJ2-2, with TRBD1 as a possible D gene (6 bases). The origin of this receptor is a woman between 45 and 60 years old who had been exposed to COVID-19. CDR3 sequence (DNA): TGTGCCAGTAGTTCCCTCGTGGGGGCCAACACCGGGGAGCTGTTTTTT. Translation gives CASSSLVGANTGELFF.